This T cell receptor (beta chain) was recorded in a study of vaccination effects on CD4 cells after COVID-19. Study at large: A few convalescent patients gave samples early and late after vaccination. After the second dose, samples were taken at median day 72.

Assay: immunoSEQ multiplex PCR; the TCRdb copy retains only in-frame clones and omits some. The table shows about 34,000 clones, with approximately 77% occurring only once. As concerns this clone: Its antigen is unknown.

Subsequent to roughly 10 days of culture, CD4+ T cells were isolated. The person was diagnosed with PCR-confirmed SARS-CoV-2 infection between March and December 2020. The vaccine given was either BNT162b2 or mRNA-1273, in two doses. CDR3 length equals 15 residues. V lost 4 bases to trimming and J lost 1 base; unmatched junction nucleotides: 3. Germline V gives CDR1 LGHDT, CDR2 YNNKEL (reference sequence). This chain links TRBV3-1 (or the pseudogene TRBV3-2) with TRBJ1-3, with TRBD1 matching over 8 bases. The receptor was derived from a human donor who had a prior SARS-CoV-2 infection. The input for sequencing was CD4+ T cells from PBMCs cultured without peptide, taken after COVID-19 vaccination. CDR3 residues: CASSPQGASGNTIYF. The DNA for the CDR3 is TGTGCCAGCAGCCCTCAGGGGGCTTCTGGAAACACCATATATTTT.